The 25 T cell receptor beta chains listed next were all sequenced from one sample in a study of cytomegalovirus exposure and HLA in healthy donors. The PCR ran on 60 Vbeta and 13 Jbeta primers. The table came from immunoSEQ multiplex PCR; TCRdb's copy has only in-frame clones and leaves some out. The data contain hundreds of thousands of clones, 80% to 90% of them singletons. Sequencing was done on a sample of PBMCs. The receptors stem from a woman aged 18-30 years in good health and CMV-seronegative.

This chain uses TRBV5-4 with TRBJ2-7; D is ambiguous. The CDR3 spans 12 residues. V was shortened by 4 bases and J by 3 bases, with 8 bases between the two germline ends. Germline V lookup: CDR1 SGHNT, CDR2 YYREEE (reference sequence). DNA for the CDR3: TGTGCCAGCAGCCCTTTTGTCTACGAGCAGTACTTC. This sequence encodes CASSPFVYEQYF.

The chain has TRBV7-9 and TRBJ2-3; 9 nucleotides agree with TRBD2. This CDR3 region has 16 residues. The germline gives CDR1 SEHNR, CDR2 FQNEAQ (reference sequence). Losses at the gene ends were 5 bases for V and 6 bases for J; bases not matched to a gene: 12. Written as DNA, the CDR3 is TGTGCCAGCAGCGGTAGCCCTAGCGGGGTTGCGGATACGCAGTATTTT. Protein product: CASSGSPSGVADTQYF.

The J gene is TRBJ2-3, the V gene TRBV9, with D unresolved. CDR1 SGDLS and CDR2 YYNGEE come from the germline V gene. The V end lost 1 base, the J end lost 3 bases, and 9 bases lay between the germline ends. The CDR3 has 14 amino acids. The CDR3 region has the DNA TGTGCCAGCAGCGTAATCGCGTATACAGATACGCAGTATTTT. Translation: CASSVIAYTDTQYF.

The chain carries TRBV21-1 and TRBJ2-3; TRBD2 reflects the table's D call only, with no check against the DNA. TRBV21-1 is a recognized pseudogene. The CDR3 contains 18 residues. For the CDR3, the DNA is TGTGCCAGCAGCAAAGAAGAGGCATGGCGGGGGGGCGCATATACGCAGTATTTT. Its translation is CASSKEEAWRGGAYTQYF.

J is TRBJ2-5 and V is TRBV4-2; 11 bases match TRBD2. The CDR3 consists of 15 residues. Trimming took 2 bases from V and 9 from J; bases not matched to a gene: 8. Germline assignment: CDR1 LGHNA and CDR2 YNFKEQ. CDR3 DNA sequence: TGTGCCAGCAGCCAACTAGCGGGGGGTATAGAAGCCCAGTACTTC. Translating it yields CASSQLAGGIEAQYF.

The chain combines TRBV7-2 with TRBJ2-3, with TRBD2 identical over 10 bases. Trimming cost V 2 bases and J 6 bases; bases outside gene matches: 5. The CDR3 runs 15 residues. The germline gives CDR1 SGHTA, CDR2 FQGNSA. The CDR3 DNA reads TGTGCCAGCAGCTTAACGCTAGCGGGGGCGGATACGCAGTATTTT. Translated, it gives CASSLTLAGADTQYF.

CDR3 DNA: TGTGCCAGCAGGTACGGACAGCTTAATTCACCCCTCCACTTT. Translated, it gives CASRYGQLNSPLHF. V and J are TRBV6-1 and TRBJ1-6; the D gene is possibly TRBD1 (6 bases). V shed 6 bases and J shed 6 bases, with 12 bases lying between them. Per the germline V gene, CDR1 is MNHNS and CDR2 is SASEGT. The CDR3 is 14 amino acids.

This rearrangement joins TRBV6-5 to TRBJ1-2; possible D gene TRBD1, 5 bases. This CDR3 is 13 amino acids long. The ends were cut back, 0 bases at V and 8 bases at J, with 10 bases in the middle. Germline V gene sequence: CDR1 MNHEY, CDR2 SVGAGI. This CDR3 is CASSYSSSGGYTF. CDR3 sequence (DNA): TGTGCCAGCAGTTACTCTTCCTCAGGGGGCTACACCTTC.

The chain joins TRBV7-2 to TRBJ1-1, with TRBD1 identical over 7 bases. The trim removed 2 bases at V and 2 bases at J, leaving 2 bases unmatched. CDR3 length: 14 residues. In germline, CDR1 is SGHTA, CDR2 FQGNSA. CDR3 residues: CASSLTGDNTEAFF. CDR3 bases: TGTGCCAGCAGCTTAACAGGGGATAACACTGAAGCTTTCTTT.

The V and J genes are TRBV13 and TRBJ2-4, with D unresolved. V lost 5 bases, J lost 5 bases, and 16 bases lay in between. The CDR3 has 15 amino acids. Per germline, CDR1 PRHDT and CDR2 FYEKMQ (reference sequence). CDR3 bases: TGTGCCAGCAGCCCAACCCTAGATCCCGAAAACATTCAGTACTTC. Encoded protein: CASSPTLDPENIQYF.

V gene TRBV7-8 combines with J gene TRBJ2-5, with 10 bases identical to TRBD2. V shed 4 bases, J shed 4 bases, and the junction held 9 bases outside the gene matches. From germline, CDR1 is SGHVS and CDR2 FQNEAQ. This CDR3 is built from 16 residues. CDR3 sequence reads: CASSSPRTSGSETQYF. The CDR3 bases are TGTGCCAGCAGCTCGCCCAGGACTAGCGGATCAGAGACCCAGTACTTC. Based on the CDR3 plus reference TRBV7-8 and TRBJ2-5, the full variable domain is GAGVSQSPRYKVAKRGQDVALRCDPISGHVSLFWYQQALGQGPEFLTYFQNEAQLDKSGLPSDRFFAERPEGSVSTLKIQRTQQEDSAVYLCASSSPRTSGSETQYFGPGTRLLVL.

The chain couples TRBV6-1 to TRBJ1-5, with TRBD1 identical over 8 bases. Looked up from germline, CDR1 is MNHNS and CDR2 is SASEGT. After removal of 7 bases from V and 11 bases from J, the junction contained 7 bases not matched to a gene. The CDR3 loop spans 12 amino acids. The CDR3 sequence is CASTERDRTQHF. The CDR3 DNA reads TGTGCCAGCACCGAAAGGGACAGGACCCAGCATTTT.

This clone came up once. The J gene is TRBJ2-3, the V gene TRBV21-1; TRBD2, the table's D call, was not compared with the DNA. TRBV21-1 corresponds to a pseudogene. The CDR3 has 18 residues. The CDR3 loop reads CASSTRGGREDGTDTQYF. In DNA, the CDR3 is TGTGCCAGCAGCACACGCGGGGGCCGGGAGGATGGCACAGATACGCAGTATTTT.

V gene TRBV30 combines with J gene TRBJ2-7, with TRBD2 matching 14 bases. This CDR3 has 15 amino acids. Germline-derived CDR1 and CDR2 are GTSNPN and SVGIG (reference sequence). Losses at the gene ends were 2 bases for V and 5 bases for J; bases not matched to a gene: 5. DNA for the CDR3: TGTGCCTGGAGTCACGGGACTAGCGGGAGTAACGAGCAGTACTTC. Translated: CAWSHGTSGSNEQYF.

V and J are TRBV5-1 and TRBJ1-6; D uncertain. Trimming removed 2 bases from V and 9 bases from J, with 21 bases in between. The CDR3 length is 17 residues. Germline V lookup: CDR1 SGHRS, CDR2 YFSETQ. For the CDR3, the DNA is TGCGCCAGCAGCTTACGTGACATGGGCAGAGATGGTTCACCCCTCCACTTT. Protein product: CASSLRDMGRDGSPLHF.

V usage is TRBV2 and J usage is TRBJ1-4; D is unclear. This CDR3 has 14 amino acids. Per germline, CDR1 SNHLY and CDR2 FYNNEI. V was pared by 7 bases and J by 0 bases, with 9 bases between. CDR3 loop: CASKGEATNEKLFF. The CDR3 DNA follows: TGTGCCAGCAAGGGAGAAGCAACTAATGAAAAACTGTTTTTT.

The J gene is TRBJ1-3, the V gene TRBV7-2; possible D gene TRBD1, 6 bases. V was shortened by 3 bases and J by 3 bases, with 12 bases between the two germline ends. Germline CDR1 reads SGHTA; CDR2 reads FQGNSA. The CDR3 is made up of 15 amino acids. The CDR3 is CASSLGAGVGNTIYF. The CDR3, as DNA: TGTGCCAGCAGCTTGGGGGCGGGGGTTGGAAACACCATATATTTT.

The DNA for the CDR3 is TGTGCCAGCAGCCCCCGGACTAGCGCTAACACCGGGGAGCTGTTTTTT. Translating it yields CASSPRTSANTGELFF. The V and J genes are TRBV7-7 and TRBJ2-2; 9 bases map to TRBD2. The CDR3 consists of 16 residues. The germline CDR1 and CDR2 sequences are SSHAT and FNYEAQ (reference sequence). The V gene end was trimmed by 5 bases and the J gene end by 2 bases; junction bases not matched to a gene: 6.

The gene calls are TRBV7-9 and TRBJ1-2; 7 nucleotides match TRBD1. The CDR3 sequence is 15 residues long. Germline CDR1 reads SEHNR; CDR2 reads FQNEAQ (reference sequence). J was trimmed by 4 bases and V by 1 base; bases with no gene match: 6. In nucleotides, the CDR3 is TGTGCCAGCAGCTTAGTTCGACGGGACAGCTATGGCTACACCTTC. Amino acids: CASSLVRRDSYGYTF.

The chain has TRBV10-3 and TRBJ1-1, with 11 bases matching TRBD1. Germline CDR1 reads ENHRY; CDR2 reads SYGVKD. V lost 6 bases and J lost 8; bases outside the gene matches: 5. This CDR3 region has 13 residues. The CDR3 here is CAISKGTGGEAFF. CDR3 coding DNA: TGTGCCATCAGCAAGGGGACAGGGGGAGAAGCTTTCTTT.

CDR3 sequence reads: CASSIPPQETQYF. The CDR3 bases are TGTGCCAGCAGCATCCCTCCCCAAGAGACCCAGTACTTC. This rearrangement joins TRBV11-3 to TRBJ2-5, with unresolved D. The germline gives CDR1 SGHNT, CDR2 YENEEA. The CDR3 has 13 residues. Trimming pared 5 bases from V and 1 base from J, leaving 8 bases between.

V usage is TRBV5-1 and J usage is TRBJ2-7, with 8 nucleotides matching TRBD1. V was pared by 0 bases and J by 2 bases, with 4 bases of the junction left unmatched. Germline V gene data show CDR1 as SGHRS and CDR2 as YFSETQ. The CDR3 has 15 residues. CDR3 protein: CASSLGQGLTYEQYF. In DNA, the CDR3 is TGCGCCAGCAGCTTGGGACAGGGGCTTACCTACGAGCAGTACTTC.

CDR3 sequence: CASSTTPGEQYF. In DNA form, the CDR3 reads TGTGCCAGCAGCACAACTCCGGGGGAGCAGTACTTC. The gene calls are TRBV7-2 and TRBJ2-7; TRBD2 might be the D (5 bases). From germline, CDR1 is SGHTA and CDR2 FQGNSA. Trimming pared 5 bases from V and 7 bases from J, leaving 12 bases between. This CDR3 region has 12 residues.

The chain has TRBV7-9 and TRBJ1-1; D gene unclear. Germline lookup yields CDR1 SEHNR and CDR2 FQNEAQ (reference sequence). The CDR3 spans 14 residues. The CDR3 region has the DNA TGTGCACTAAGAGGCGGGAGGTCCAACACTGAAGCTTTCTTT. It specifies CALRGGRSNTEAFF.

The chain combines TRBV19 with TRBJ2-7, with no clear D. The CDR3 extends over 13 amino acids. Germline lookup yields CDR1 LNHDA and CDR2 SQIVND (reference sequence). V lost 8 bases and J lost 2, with 13 bases in between. CDR3 in DNA: TGTGCCAGTGGATCGCGCGGCACCTACGAGCAGTACTTC. This codes for CASGSRGTYEQYF.